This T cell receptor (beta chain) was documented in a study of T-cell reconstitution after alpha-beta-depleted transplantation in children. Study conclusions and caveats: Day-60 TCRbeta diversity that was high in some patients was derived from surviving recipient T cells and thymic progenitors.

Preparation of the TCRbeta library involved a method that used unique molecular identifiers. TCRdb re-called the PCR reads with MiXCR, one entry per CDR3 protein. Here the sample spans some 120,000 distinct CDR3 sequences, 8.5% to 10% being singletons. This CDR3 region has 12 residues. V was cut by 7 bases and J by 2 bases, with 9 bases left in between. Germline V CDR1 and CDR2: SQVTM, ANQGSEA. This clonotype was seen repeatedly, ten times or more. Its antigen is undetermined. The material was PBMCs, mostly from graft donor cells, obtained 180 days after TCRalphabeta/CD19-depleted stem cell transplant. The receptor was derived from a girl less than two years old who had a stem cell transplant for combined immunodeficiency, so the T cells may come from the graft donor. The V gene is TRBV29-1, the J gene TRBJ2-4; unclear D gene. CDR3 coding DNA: TGCAGCGCAGAGGAGTCCAAAAACATTCAGTACTTC. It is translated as CSAEESKNIQYF.